This entry lists 17 T cell receptor beta chains sequenced from one sample in a study of vaccination and CD4 T cells after COVID-19. Scientists ran DNA taken from cultured CD4+ T cells through the Oncomine TCR Beta short-read assay for sequencing. TCRdb independently ran MiXCR on the PCR reads; one entry per CDR3 protein. The sample has around 14,000 distinct CDR3 sequences, roughly 58% seen once. The antigens for these receptors are not known. Treatment: roughly ten-day PBMC culture with coronavirus spike peptide pools or control peptides (ViraFEST assay). Material: CD4+ T cells from blood, cultured in vitro. The receptors stem from a human donor who had recovered from COVID-19.

This chain links TRBV9 with TRBJ2-7, with a tentative D call TRBD1 (6 bases). CDR1 SGDLS and CDR2 YYNGEE come from the germline V gene. This CDR3 region has 17 residues. V lost 7 bases to trimming and J lost 2 bases, with 25 bases between them. CDR3 region: CASGPTGGRVGAYEQYF. In DNA form, the CDR3 reads TGTGCCAGCGGACCCACTGGGGGCAGGGTGGGGGCCTACGAGCAGTACTTC. The complete variable domain, with remaining parts taken from reference TRBV9 and TRBJ2-7, reads DSGVTQTPKHLITATGQRVTLRCSPRSGDLSVYWYQQSLDQGLQFLIQYYNGEERAKGNILERFSAQQFPDLHSELNLSSLELGDSALYFCASGPTGGRVGAYEQYFGPGTRLTVT.

This rearrangement joins TRBV27 to TRBJ2-7; TRBD1 matches 9 bases. The CDR3 totals 12 residues. The trim removed 9 bases at V and 5 bases at J, leaving 5 bases unmatched. Germline values: CDR1 MNHEY, CDR2 SMNVEV (reference sequence). The CDR3 protein is CASGTGIDEQYF. DNA for the CDR3: TGTGCCAGTGGGACAGGGATAGACGAGCAGTACTTC.

The rearrangement joins TRBV7-2 to TRBJ1-4; no firm D call. V was trimmed by 2 bases and J by 8 bases, leaving 12 bases between them. The germline CDR1 and CDR2 sequences are SGHTA and FQGNSA. This CDR3 contains 14 residues. CDR3 sequence: CASSLIGLGEKLFF. The CDR3 region has the DNA TGTGCCAGCAGCTTAATAGGCCTCGGGGAAAAACTGTTTTTT.

The genes are TRBV7-8 and TRBJ2-7; 14 nucleotides align to TRBD2. The CDR3 is 17 residues long. CDR1 and CDR2 from the germline V gene are SGHVS and FQNEAQ. J lost 2 bases, V lost 0 bases, and 3 bases had no gene match. The CDR3 DNA is TGTGCCAGCAGCTTAGCGGCGGGACTAGCGGGAGCCTACGAGCAGTACTTC. Protein product: CASSLAAGLAGAYEQYF.

This clonotype came up a few times. The genes are TRBV7-9 and TRBJ2-7; D gene ambiguous. Per the germline V gene, CDR1 is SEHNR and CDR2 is FQNEAQ (reference sequence). Trimming stripped 10 bases from V and 1 base from J, with 17 bases between. The CDR3 covers 14 residues. The CDR3 spells CATSLPQVSYEQYF. CDR3 nucleotides: TGTGCCACCTCTCTCCCCCAAGTGTCCTACGAGCAGTACTTC.

This chain joins TRBV4-3 and TRBJ2-1; D ambiguous. Trimming took off 0 bases at V and 7 bases at J, with 19 bases between the two ends. The CDR3 spans 17 residues. Germline V gives CDR1 LGHNA, CDR2 YSLEER. CDR3 region: CASSQELPSLMGNEQFF. The CDR3 region has the DNA TGCGCCAGCAGCCAAGAGCTCCCGAGTTTAATGGGAAATGAGCAGTTCTTC.

The chain combines TRBV2 with TRBJ1-5; D gene uncertain. Germline CDR1 and CDR2: SNHLY and FYNNEI. CDR3 length: 14 amino acids. The V gene lost 3 bases and the J gene lost 5 bases, with 11 bases spanning the gap. This chain's CDR3 is CASSDQGFDQPQHF. The DNA for the CDR3 is TGTGCCAGCAGTGATCAAGGGTTCGATCAGCCCCAGCATTTT.

The chain combines TRBV4-1 with TRBJ2-3; 11 nucleotides match TRBD2. The germline V gene encodes CDR1 MGHRA and CDR2 YSYEKL. Germline trimming cut 3 bases from V and 6 bases from J; bases unmatched to any gene: 11. The CDR3 length is 17 residues. The CDR3 spells CASSQVGLAVLSDTQYF. The CDR3 DNA is TGCGCCAGCAGCCAGGTGGGACTAGCGGTCTTGAGCGATACGCAGTATTTT.

The chain uses TRBV20-1 and TRBJ1-4, with unresolved D. The CDR3 is 13 amino acids. The V end was cut by 4 bases, the J end by 5 bases, with 11 bases between. Germline CDR1 and CDR2: DFQATT and SNEGSKA (reference sequence). CDR3 region: CSAIRATNEKLFF. CDR3 nucleotides: TGCAGTGCTATCCGGGCCACGAATGAAAAACTGTTTTTT.

About this clonotype itself: A read error is likely, as this CDR3 ends without the conserved phenylalanine or tryptophan. V and J are TRBV6-7 and TRBJ2-3, with 7 nucleotides matching TRBD1. TRBV6-7 counts as an open reading frame of uncertain function. The V segment lost 0 bases and the J segment 5 bases; nucleotides outside the gene matches: 14. The CDR3 is 18 residues long. The CDR3 loop is CASSYSQSRGSPGDTQYL. As DNA, the CDR3 is TGTGCCAGCAGTTACTCGCAAAGCAGGGGGTCTCCCGGAGATACGCAGTATCTT.

This clonotype was counted a few times. The J gene is TRBJ1-1, the V gene TRBV5-1; 7 bases fit TRBD1. The CDR3 runs to 16 residues. After removal of 4 bases from V and 7 bases from J, the junction contained 16 bases not matched to a gene. The germline V gene has CDR1 SGHRS and CDR2 YFSETQ. The CDR3 bases are TGCGCCAGCAGCCCAAAAGGGACAGTAGCATTGAGTGAAGCTTTCTTT. This translates into CASSPKGTVALSEAFF.

The CDR3 protein is CATRYGLAGETGELFF. Here the CDR3 DNA reads TGTGCCACCAGGTACGGACTAGCGGGAGAGACCGGGGAGCTGTTTTTT. The chain links TRBV24-1 to TRBJ2-2; 13 nucleotides agree with TRBD2. The V gene's germline CDR1 is KGHDR and CDR2 SFDVKD. The junction had 6 bases not matched to a gene; V was cut back by 7 bases and J by 5 bases. This CDR3 has 16 amino acids.

This chain uses TRBV6-5 with TRBJ2-5; 9 nucleotides line up with TRBD1. The length of the CDR3 is 17 residues. V shed 3 bases, J shed 4 bases, and the junction held 12 bases outside the gene matches. CDR1 and CDR2 from the germline V gene are MNHEY and SVGAGI. The CDR3 coding sequence is TGTGCCAGCAGTTATGGACAGGGGAGTTCGGGGTTAGAGACCCAGTACTTC. Protein: CASSYGQGSSGLETQYF.

Only a few counts were recorded for this clonotype. The rearrangement joins TRBV15 to TRBJ2-3; a possible D gene is TRBD1 (5 bases). The CDR3 runs to 13 residues. Trimming stripped 2 bases from V and 6 bases from J, with 9 bases between. Germline CDR1 reads LNHNV; CDR2 reads YYDKDF (reference sequence). The CDR3 spells CATSRTKGDTQYF. In nucleotides, the CDR3 is TGTGCCACCAGCAGAACTAAGGGGGATACGCAGTATTTT.

The CDR3 DNA is TGTGCCAGCAGTGAAGGAGTAGGGAGAAACACTGAAGCTTTCTTT. Residues: CASSEGVGRNTEAFF. The rearrangement uses TRBV2 and TRBJ1-1; no firm D call. The germline V gene encodes CDR1 SNHLY and CDR2 FYNNEI. This CDR3 is built from 15 residues. Trimming took off 1 base at V and 2 bases at J, with 11 bases between the two ends.

J is TRBJ1-5 and V is TRBV6-4, with TRBD1 matching 9 bases. The germline V gene has CDR1 MRHNA and CDR2 SNTAGT. This CDR3 is 14 amino acids long. Unmatched junction bases numbered 6, after V lost 6 bases and J lost 6 bases. The CDR3 spells CASSATGGSQPQHF. The DNA for the CDR3 is TGTGCCAGCAGCGCTACAGGGGGCAGTCAGCCCCAGCATTTT.

This clonotype was seen only a few times. V and J are TRBV6-2 or TRBV6-3 and TRBJ1-5; D gene uncertain. CDR1 and CDR2 (germline): MNHEY, SVGEGT. The length of the CDR3 is 14 residues. Trimming stripped 4 bases from V and 0 bases from J, with 7 bases between. The CDR3 nucleotides read TGTGCCAGCAGTTTTACCGCTAGCAATCAGCCCCAGCATTTT. Amino acid sequence: CASSFTASNQPQHF.